This paragraph covers one T cell receptor beta chain sequence. No antigen is known for it. No much larger clone exists at a distance of one base, and base qualities are not known. Preparation of the library involved the immunoSEQ multiplex PCR assay. TCRdb stores this immuneACCESS table with in-frame sequences only. Part of the clones is absent; in the studies checked, under half of the shortfall reflects unresolved V genes, and no reason is known for the rest. The sample records 25,000 to 40,000 clones, roughly 70% of which are singletons. The ten largest clones take up around 4% of the sample. These data come from a study of radiotherapy plus CTLA-4 blockade in lung cancer (dated by TCRdb to 2017 to 2018). Describing the broader study: Among enrolled patients, roughly 20% had an objective response and approximately 30% reached disease control.

Beyond this particular receptor, the publication reports: The strongest predictors of response, as reported, were early dynamic changes in blood T cell clones along with a rise in serum interferon-beta after radiation. After treatment with radiotherapy and ipilimumab, TCR clones that originated in tumors expanded in peripheral blood.

The study tested focal radiation therapy combined with CTLA-4 blockade (ipilimumab) in patients with chemo-refractory metastatic non-small-cell lung cancer. This material consisted of peripheral blood, taken from a patient treated with radiotherapy plus ipilimumab. The sequence derives from a human donor with non-small cell lung cancer who had stable disease on radiotherapy plus ipilimumab.

The CDR3 region: CASSRIAGLNEQFF. The DNA is TGTGCCAGCAGCCGAATAGCGGGTTTGAATGAGCAGTTCTTC. This chain joins TRBV7-2 to TRBJ2-1, and 7 bases in between align with TRBD2. From the cysteine through the phenylalanine, the CDR3 covers 14 amino acids. CDR3 DNA is the only sequence kept; it has 42 bases, read in frame from the first base. Taken from the germline V gene, the CDR1 and CDR2 loops are SGHTA and FQGNSA. The germline V and J ends show losses of 5 bases and 7 bases respectively, and no gene match explains 8 bases of the junction.